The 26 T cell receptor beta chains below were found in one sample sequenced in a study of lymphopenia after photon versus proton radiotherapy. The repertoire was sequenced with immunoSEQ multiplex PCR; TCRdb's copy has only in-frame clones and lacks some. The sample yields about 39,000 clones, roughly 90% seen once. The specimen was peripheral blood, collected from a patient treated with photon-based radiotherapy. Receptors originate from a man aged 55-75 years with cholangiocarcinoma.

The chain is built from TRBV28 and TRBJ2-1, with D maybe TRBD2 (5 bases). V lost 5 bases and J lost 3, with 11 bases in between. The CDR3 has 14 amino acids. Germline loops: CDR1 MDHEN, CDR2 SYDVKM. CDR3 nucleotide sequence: TGTGCCAGCAGTACCGGACGGGACTACAATGAGCAGTTCTTC. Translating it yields CASSTGRDYNEQFF.

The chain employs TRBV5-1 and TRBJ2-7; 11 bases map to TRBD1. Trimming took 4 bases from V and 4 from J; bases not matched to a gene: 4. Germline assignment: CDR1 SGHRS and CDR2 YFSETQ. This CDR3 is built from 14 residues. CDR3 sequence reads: CASSMDRGLYEQYF. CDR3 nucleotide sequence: TGCGCCAGCAGCATGGACAGGGGGCTTTACGAGCAGTACTTC.

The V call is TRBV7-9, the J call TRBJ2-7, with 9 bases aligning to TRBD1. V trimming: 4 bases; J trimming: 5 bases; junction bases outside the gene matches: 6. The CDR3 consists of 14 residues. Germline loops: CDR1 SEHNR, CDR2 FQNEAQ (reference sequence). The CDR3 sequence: CASSSSGTGNEQYF. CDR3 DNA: TGTGCCAGCAGCTCGTCCGGGACAGGGAACGAGCAGTACTTC.

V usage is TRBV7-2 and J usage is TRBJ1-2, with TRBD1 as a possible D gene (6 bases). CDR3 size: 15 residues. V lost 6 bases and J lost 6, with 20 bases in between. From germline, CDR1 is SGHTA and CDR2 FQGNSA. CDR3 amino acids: CASRVDDGGGDGYTF. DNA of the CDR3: TGTGCCAGCAGAGTCGATGACGGCGGGGGCGATGGCTACACCTTC.

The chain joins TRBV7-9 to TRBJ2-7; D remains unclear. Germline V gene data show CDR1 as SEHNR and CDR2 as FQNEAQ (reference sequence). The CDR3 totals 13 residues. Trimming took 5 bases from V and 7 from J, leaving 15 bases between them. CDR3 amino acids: CASSHRLQGEQYF. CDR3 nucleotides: TGTGCCAGCAGCCACCGCCTTCAAGGTGAGCAGTACTTC.

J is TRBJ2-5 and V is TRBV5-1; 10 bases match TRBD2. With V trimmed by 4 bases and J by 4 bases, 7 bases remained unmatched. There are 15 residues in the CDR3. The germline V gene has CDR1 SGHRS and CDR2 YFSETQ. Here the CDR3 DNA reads TGCGCCAGCAGCCCTAGCGGGGGACAGGTAGAGACCCAGTACTTC. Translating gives CASSPSGGQVETQYF.

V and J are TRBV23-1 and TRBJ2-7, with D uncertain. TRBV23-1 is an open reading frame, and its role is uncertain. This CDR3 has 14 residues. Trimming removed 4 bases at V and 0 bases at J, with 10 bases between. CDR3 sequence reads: CASSRIQFSYEQYF. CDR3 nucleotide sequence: TGCGCCAGCAGTCGGATCCAGTTCTCCTACGAGCAGTACTTC.

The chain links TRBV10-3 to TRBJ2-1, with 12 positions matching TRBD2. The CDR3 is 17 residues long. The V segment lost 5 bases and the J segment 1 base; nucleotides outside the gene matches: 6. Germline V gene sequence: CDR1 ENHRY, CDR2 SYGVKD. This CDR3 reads CAISPSSGRGSYNEQFF. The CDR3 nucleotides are TGTGCCATCAGTCCTTCTAGCGGGAGGGGGTCCTACAATGAGCAGTTCTTC.

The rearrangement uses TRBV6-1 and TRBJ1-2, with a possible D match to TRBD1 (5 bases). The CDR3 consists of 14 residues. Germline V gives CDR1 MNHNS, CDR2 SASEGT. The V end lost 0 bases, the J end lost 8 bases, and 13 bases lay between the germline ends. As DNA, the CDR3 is TGTGCCAGCAGTGAAGCAGGGGCGGAGAGCGGCTACACCTTC. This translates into CASSEAGAESGYTF.

For the CDR3, the DNA is TGTGCCAGTAGTAATCGGACCGCCCATGGGACCTACACCTTC. Its protein product is CASSNRTAHGTYTF. The chain couples TRBV19 to TRBJ1-2, with TRBD1 as a possible D gene (5 bases). This CDR3 contains 14 residues. The germline CDR1 and CDR2 sequences are LNHDA and SQIVND (reference sequence). V dropped 4 bases and J dropped 10 bases, with 19 bases sitting between them.

The CDR3 DNA reads TGTGCCAGCAGTCCCGGTAGGGTGGATGGCTACACCTTC. Translating gives CASSPGRVDGYTF. The V gene is TRBV28, the J gene TRBJ1-2, with no clear D. The CDR3 length is 13 residues. V dropped 5 bases and J dropped 6 bases, with 13 bases sitting between them. Germline V gene lookup returns CDR1 MDHEN and CDR2 SYDVKM.

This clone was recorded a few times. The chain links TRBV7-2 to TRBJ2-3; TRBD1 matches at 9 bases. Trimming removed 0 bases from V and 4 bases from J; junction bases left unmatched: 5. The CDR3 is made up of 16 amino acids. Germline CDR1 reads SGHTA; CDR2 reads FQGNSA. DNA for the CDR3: TGTGCCAGCAGCTTAGCGGGACAGGGAGGGTCAGATACGCAGTATTTT. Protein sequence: CASSLAGQGGSDTQYF.

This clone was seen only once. CDR3 bases: TGCGCCAGCAGCCAAGATCGGGGGGTTGGCTACACCTTC. Protein: CASSQDRGVGYTF. The rearrangement links TRBV4-3 to TRBJ1-2, with a tentative D call TRBD1 (5 bases). The CDR3 runs to 13 residues. Germline lookup yields CDR1 LGHNA and CDR2 YSLEER. V gave up 0 bases and J gave up 7 bases, with 9 bases separating them.

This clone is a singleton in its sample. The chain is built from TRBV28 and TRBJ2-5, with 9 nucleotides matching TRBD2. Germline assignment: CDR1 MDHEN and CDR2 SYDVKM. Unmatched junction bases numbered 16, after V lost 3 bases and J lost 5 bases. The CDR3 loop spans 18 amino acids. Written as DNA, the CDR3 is TGTGCCAGCAGTTTGGAAGCGGGGGGCCCTAAAGGCTGGGAGACCCAGTACTTC. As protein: CASSLEAGGPKGWETQYF.

CDR3 sequence reads: CASSSPSDLGPYEKLFF. In nucleotides, the CDR3 is TGTGCCAGCAGCTCGCCCTCAGATCTAGGACCTTATGAAAAACTGTTTTTT. This sequence joins TRBV11-1 and TRBJ1-4; no definite D call. Looked up from germline, CDR1 is SGHAT and CDR2 is FQDESV (reference sequence). There are 17 residues in the CDR3. Deletions cut 4 bases from V and 6 bases from J, with 21 bases between.

The CDR3 DNA reads TGTGCCAGCACGCAGGGACTAGCCAACTACAATGAGCAGTTCTTC. Translated, it gives CASTQGLANYNEQFF. The chain has TRBV6-1 and TRBJ2-1; TRBD2 agrees at 9 bases. The CDR3 extends over 15 amino acids. V trimming: 7 bases; J trimming: 3 bases; junction bases outside the gene matches: 7. CDR1 MNHNS and CDR2 SASEGT come from the germline V gene.

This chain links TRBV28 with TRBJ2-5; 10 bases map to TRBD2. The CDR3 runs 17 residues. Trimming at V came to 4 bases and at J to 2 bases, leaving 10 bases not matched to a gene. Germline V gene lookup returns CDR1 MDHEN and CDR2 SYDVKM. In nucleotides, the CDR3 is TGTGCCAGCAGTTCCATAACCGGGACTAGCGAACAAGAGACCCAGTACTTC. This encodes CASSSITGTSEQETQYF.

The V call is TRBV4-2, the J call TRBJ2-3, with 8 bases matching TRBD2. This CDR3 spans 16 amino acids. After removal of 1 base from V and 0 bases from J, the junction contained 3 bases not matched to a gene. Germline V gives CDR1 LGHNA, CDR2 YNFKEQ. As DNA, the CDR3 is TGTGCCAGCAGCCAAGCGGGACTAGTTAGCACAGATACGCAGTATTTT. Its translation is CASSQAGLVSTDTQYF.

Written as DNA, the CDR3 is TGTGCCAGCAGCCAAGAACAGGGATACTCTGGAAACACCATATATTTT. It yields the protein CASSQEQGYSGNTIYF. This sequence joins TRBV4-2 and TRBJ1-3; D perhaps matches TRBD1 (6 bases). Trimming removed 0 bases from V and 0 bases from J, with 9 bases in between. The CDR3 has 16 amino acids. The germline V gene has CDR1 LGHNA and CDR2 YNFKEQ.

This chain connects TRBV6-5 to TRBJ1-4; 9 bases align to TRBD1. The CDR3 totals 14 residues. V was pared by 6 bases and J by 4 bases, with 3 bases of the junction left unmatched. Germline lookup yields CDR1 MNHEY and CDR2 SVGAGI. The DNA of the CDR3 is TGTGCCAGCAGGGGACAGGGTAATAATGAAAAACTGTTTTTT. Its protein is CASRGQGNNEKLFF.

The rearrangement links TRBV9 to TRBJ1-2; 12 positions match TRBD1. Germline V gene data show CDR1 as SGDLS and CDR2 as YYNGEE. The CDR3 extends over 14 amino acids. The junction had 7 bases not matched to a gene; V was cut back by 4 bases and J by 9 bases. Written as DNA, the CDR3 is TGTGCCAGCAGCCGGGACAGGGGGCTTGAAAGCTACACCTTC. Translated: CASSRDRGLESYTF. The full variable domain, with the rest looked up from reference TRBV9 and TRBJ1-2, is DSGVTQTPKHLITATGQRVTLRCSPRSGDLSVYWYQQSLDQGLQFLIQYYNGEERAKGNILERFSAQQFPDLHSELNLSSLELGDSALYFCASSRDRGLESYTFGSGTRLTVV.

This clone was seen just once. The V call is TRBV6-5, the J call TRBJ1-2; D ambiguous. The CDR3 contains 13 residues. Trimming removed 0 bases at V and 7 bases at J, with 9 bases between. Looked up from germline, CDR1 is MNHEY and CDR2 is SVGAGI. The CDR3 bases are TGTGCCAGCAGTTACTCCCTCGGGGTTGGCTACACCTTC. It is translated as CASSYSLGVGYTF.

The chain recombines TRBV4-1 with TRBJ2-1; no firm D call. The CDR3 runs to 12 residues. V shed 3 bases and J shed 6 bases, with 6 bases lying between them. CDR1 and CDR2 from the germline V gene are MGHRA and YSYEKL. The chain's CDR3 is CASSQNSNEQFF. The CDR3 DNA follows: TGCGCCAGCAGCCAGAACTCCAATGAGCAGTTCTTC.

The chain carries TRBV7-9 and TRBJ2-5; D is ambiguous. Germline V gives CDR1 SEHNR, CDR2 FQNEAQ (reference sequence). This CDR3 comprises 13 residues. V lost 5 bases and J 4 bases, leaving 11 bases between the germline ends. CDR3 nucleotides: TGTGCCAGCAGCGAAGGTACCCGAGAGACCCAGTACTTC. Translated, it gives CASSEGTRETQYF.

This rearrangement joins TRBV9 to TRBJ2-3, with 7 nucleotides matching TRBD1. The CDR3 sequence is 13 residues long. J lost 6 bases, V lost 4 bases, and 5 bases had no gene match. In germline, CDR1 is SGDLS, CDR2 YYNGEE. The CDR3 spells CASSRQGTDTQYF. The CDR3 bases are TGTGCCAGCAGCAGACAGGGAACCGATACGCAGTATTTT.

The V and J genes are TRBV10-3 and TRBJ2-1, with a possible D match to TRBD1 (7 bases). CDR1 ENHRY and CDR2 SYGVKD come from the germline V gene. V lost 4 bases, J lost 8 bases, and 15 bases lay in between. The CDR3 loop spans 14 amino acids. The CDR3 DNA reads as TGTGCCATCAGTGGACAGGGAGGAGACGATGAGCAGTTCTTC. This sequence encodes CAISGQGGDDEQFF.